This TCR beta chain was captured in a study of shared clonotypes between healthy human individuals. Original analysis: Junction-only immunoSEQ sequences carried no quality scores, so filtering differed. Assay used: immunoSEQ multiplex PCR; TCRdb lists only in-frame clones, some missing. The DNA gave D and trimming, while V, J and clone size come from that table. The table lists about 120,000 clones, under 70% of them singletons. The germline V gene encodes CDR1 SGHTA and CDR2 FQGNSA. J lost 6 bases, V lost 5 bases, and 6 bases had no gene match. This CDR3 is built from 14 residues. The sample holds a few counts of this clone.

Sequenced material: memory CD8+ T cells sorted from blood. Documented subset: CD45RO+ cells pooled with CCR7-negative TemRA cells. This chain joins TRBV7-2 and TRBJ2-7; 11 bases line up with TRBD2. This sequence was found in a woman aged 25 to 45 in good health. This CDR3 reads CASSPGLAAVEQYF. The CDR3, as DNA: TGTGCCAGCAGCCCGGGACTAGCGGCGGTCGAGCAGTACTTC.